Included here is one T cell receptor (beta chain) sequence, with context. Its antigen remains unidentified. Base-call qualities are not available, and no considerably larger clone is one nucleotide away. These data come from a study of T-cell memory formation after mild COVID-19 (dated by TCRdb to the early 2020s). Regarding the complete study: TCR sequence clusters from the two donors were found to be largely donor specific. The cohort was made up of two young adult volunteers, one female and one male, who were previously healthy. Longitudinal TCRalpha and TCRbeta repertoire sequencing tracked T-cell clones expanding and contracting after mild COVID-19 in a couple of donors. What the study reported, not specific to this receptor: Clones contracting from day 15 to 85 had balanced CD4/CD8 phenotypes, while a second wave expanding from day 15 to 37 was biased towards CD4+. Contracting CD4+ clones appeared mostly in the CM and EM memory subsets, whereas CD8+ clones were enriched in EMRA. The second-wave clones that peaked on day 37 were not confirmed to be SARS-CoV-2 specific. Some responding clones were detected in pre-infection memory, suggesting pre-existing cross-reactive memory T cells joined the SARS-CoV-2 response. The study covered only a couple of mild cases, and larger cohorts including severe cases with pre-infection samples were considered necessary.

Looking up the germline V gene yields CDR1 SGHTA and CDR2 FQGTGA. From cysteine to phenylalanine, the CDR3 is 14 amino acids long. Kept here is only the CDR3 DNA, which spans 42 bases and is read in frame from base 1. Trimming removed 6 bases from V and 6 bases from J, leaving 14 bases between the germline ends. The listed sequencing device is Illumina NovaSeq 6000. TCRalpha and TCRbeta cDNA libraries were constructed by 5'RACE with constant-segment primers, with sample barcodes and unique molecular identifiers being introduced. RNA was extracted from every sample with Trizol reagent. The libraries were amplified in two PCR steps, and the second step added a second sample barcode and Illumina TruSeq adapters. Sequencing of libraries was performed on an Illumina NovaSeq with 2 x 150 bp paired-end reads. The authors' pipeline ran thus. With migec v1.2.7, reads were demultiplexed and then collapsed into UMI-guided consensus sequences. Using mixcr v2.1.11, the UMI consensuses were aligned to TRA and TRB V and J templates and assembled into clonotypes. A clonotype was counted as expanded or contracted only when both edgeR and NoisET called the clonotype significant, with the noise models trained on biological replicates. edgeR calls used a false discovery rate-adjusted p below 0.01 and a log2 fold-change threshold of 1. As an exploratory analysis of dynamics, max-normalized trajectories of the 1000 most abundant clonotypes were examined by PCA with hierarchical clustering. Each responding clone was given a CD4 or CD8 phenotype based on the CD4+ and CD8+ repertoires, which had been sequenced separately. TCRdb trimmed public reads at Q25 via fastp, called clones via MiXCR and kept in-frame beta chains. Each CDR3 protein appears once, grouped with its most common genes and DNA. The authors' filters were not applied to this entry. Across this sample there are around 450,000 distinct CDR3 sequences, with around 24% seen only once. The ten biggest clones cover about 8.7% of the sample.

PBMCs were isolated by Ficoll-Paque density gradient centrifugation. Here the chain combines TRBV7-3 and TRBJ2-2; confidence is insufficient to name the D gene. The source is an adult woman who had mild COVID-19 (a few samples of this study predate the infection). The sample titles of this study are shuffled in the database, so cell type and time point are left out; the donor was told from shared clones. The sequenced sample consisted of PBMCs or a T cell subset sorted from them (not recorded which). The DNA sequence is as follows: TGTGCCAGCAGAAAGCTGCCTGAATCCGGGGAGCTGTTTTTT. Its translation reads: CASRKLPESGELFF.